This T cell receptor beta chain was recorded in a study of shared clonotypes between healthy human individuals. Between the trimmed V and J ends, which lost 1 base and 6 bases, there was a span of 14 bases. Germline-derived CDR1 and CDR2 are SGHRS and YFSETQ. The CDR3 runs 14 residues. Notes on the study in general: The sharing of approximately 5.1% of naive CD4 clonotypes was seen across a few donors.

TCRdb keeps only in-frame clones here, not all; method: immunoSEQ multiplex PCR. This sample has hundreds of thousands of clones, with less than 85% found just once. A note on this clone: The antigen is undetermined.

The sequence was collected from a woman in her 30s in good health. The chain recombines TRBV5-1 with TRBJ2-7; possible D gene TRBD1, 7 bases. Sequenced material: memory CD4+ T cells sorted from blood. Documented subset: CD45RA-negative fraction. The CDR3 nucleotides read TGCGCCAGCAGCTTGACAGGGGAAGCGGGCGAGCAGTACTTC. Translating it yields CASSLTGEAGEQYF.